This T cell receptor (beta chain) originates from a study of technical replicates of blood from a few donors. The germline V gene has CDR1 SGDLS and CDR2 YYNGEE. V lost 3 bases and J lost 1; bases outside the gene matches: 11. The CDR3 is 18 residues long. The data were produced by immunoSEQ multiplex PCR, yet TCRdb's version contains in-frame clones alone and is incomplete. The data contain 80,000 or so clones, 95% to 97% of them seen just once; the ten biggest clones take up 0.2%. V usage is TRBV9 and J usage is TRBJ2-1; 9 bases map to TRBD2. The sequencing sample was made of T cells isolated from PBMCs. The TCR sequence derives from a human donor in good health. The CDR3 here is CASSARTTSGGSYNEQFF. CDR3 DNA: TGTGCCAGCAGCGCCCGAACCACCAGCGGGGGGTCCTACAATGAGCAGTTCTTC. The variable domain in full, with the rest retrieved from reference TRBV9 and TRBJ2-1, is DSGVTQTPKHLITATGQRVTLRCSPRSGDLSVYWYQQSLDQGLQFLIQYYNGEERAKGNILERFSAQQFPDLHSELNLSSLELGDSALYFCASSARTTSGGSYNEQFFGPGTRLTVL.